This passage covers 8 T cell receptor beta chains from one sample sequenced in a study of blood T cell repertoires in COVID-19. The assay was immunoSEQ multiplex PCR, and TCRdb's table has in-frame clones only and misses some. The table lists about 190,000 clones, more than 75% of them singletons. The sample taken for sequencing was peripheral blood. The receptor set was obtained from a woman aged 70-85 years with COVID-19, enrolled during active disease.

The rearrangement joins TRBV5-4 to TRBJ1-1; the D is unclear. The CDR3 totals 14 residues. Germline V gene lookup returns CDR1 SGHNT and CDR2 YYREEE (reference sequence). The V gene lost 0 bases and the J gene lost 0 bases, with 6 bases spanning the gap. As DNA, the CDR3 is TGTGCCAGCAGCTTGGGCAGTCTGAACACTGAAGCTTTCTTT. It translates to CASSLGSLNTEAFF. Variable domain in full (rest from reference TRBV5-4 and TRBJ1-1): ETGVTQSPTHLIKTRGQQVTLRCSSQSGHNTVSWYQQALGQGPQFIFQYYREEENGRGNFPPRFSGLQFPNYSSELNVNALELDDSALYLCASSLGSLNTEAFFGQGTRLTVV.

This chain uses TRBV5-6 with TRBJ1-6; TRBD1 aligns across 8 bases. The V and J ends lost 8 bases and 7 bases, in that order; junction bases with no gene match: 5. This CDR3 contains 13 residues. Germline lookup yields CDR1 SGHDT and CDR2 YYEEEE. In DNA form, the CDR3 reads TGTGCCAGTAGGGACAGGATGAATTCACCCCTCCACTTT. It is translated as CASRDRMNSPLHF.

For the CDR3, the DNA is TGTGCCAGCAGCTTAGAGATAGTATCAGGGGCGTCTAACTATGGCTACACCTTC. It specifies CASSLEIVSGASNYGYTF. This rearrangement joins TRBV7-2 to TRBJ1-2, with D possibly being TRBD1 (6 bases). The V and J ends lost 1 base and 0 bases respectively, with 18 bases between them. Germline V gives CDR1 SGHTA, CDR2 FQGNSA. The CDR3 is 18 amino acids.

The CDR3 DNA reads as TGTGCCAGCAGCCACCTCCGGGACAGGGCACTTAAGGGAGCTTTCTTT. This gives the protein CASSHLRDRALKGAFF. The rearrangement joins TRBV3-1 (or the pseudogene TRBV3-2) to TRBJ1-1; 9 bases are a match to TRBD1. Germline V CDR1 and CDR2: LGHDT, YNNKEL (reference sequence). The V gene end was trimmed by 3 bases and the J gene end by 10 bases; junction bases not matched to a gene: 15. CDR3 length: 16 amino acids.

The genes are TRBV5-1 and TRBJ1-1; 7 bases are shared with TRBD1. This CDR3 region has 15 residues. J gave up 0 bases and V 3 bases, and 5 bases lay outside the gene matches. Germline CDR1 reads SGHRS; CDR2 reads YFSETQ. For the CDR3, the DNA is TGCGCCAGCAGCTCGGGACAGCTCATGAACACTGAAGCTTTCTTT. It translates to CASSSGQLMNTEAFF.

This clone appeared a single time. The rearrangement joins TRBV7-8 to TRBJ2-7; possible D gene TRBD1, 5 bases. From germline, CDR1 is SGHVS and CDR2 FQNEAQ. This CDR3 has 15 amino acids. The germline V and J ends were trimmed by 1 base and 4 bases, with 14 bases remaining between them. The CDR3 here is CASSLEDIGQYEQYF. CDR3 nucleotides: TGTGCCAGCAGCTTAGAGGACATAGGCCAATACGAGCAGTACTTC.

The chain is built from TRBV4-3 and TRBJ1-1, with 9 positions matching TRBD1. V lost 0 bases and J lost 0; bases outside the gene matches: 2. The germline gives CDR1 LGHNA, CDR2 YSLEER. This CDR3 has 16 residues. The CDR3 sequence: CASSQDWTGVNTEAFF. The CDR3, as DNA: TGCGCCAGCAGCCAAGACTGGACAGGGGTGAACACTGAAGCTTTCTTT.

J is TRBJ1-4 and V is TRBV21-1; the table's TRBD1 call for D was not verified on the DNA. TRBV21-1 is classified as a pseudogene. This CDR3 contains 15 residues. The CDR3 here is CASISTGVKFEKLFF. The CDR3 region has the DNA TGTGCCAGCATCTCCACAGGGGTGAAGTTCGAAAAACTGTTTTTT.